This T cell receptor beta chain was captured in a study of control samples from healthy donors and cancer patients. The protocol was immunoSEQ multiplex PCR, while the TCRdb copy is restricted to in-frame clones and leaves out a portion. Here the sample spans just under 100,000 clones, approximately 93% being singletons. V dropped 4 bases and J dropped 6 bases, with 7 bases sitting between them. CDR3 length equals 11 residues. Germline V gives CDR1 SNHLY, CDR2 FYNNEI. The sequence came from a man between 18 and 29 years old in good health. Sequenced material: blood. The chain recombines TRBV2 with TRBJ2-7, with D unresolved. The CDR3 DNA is TGTGCCAGCAGTGCTGGCGGCGAGCAGTACTTC. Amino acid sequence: CASSAGGEQYF.